This T cell receptor beta chain was documented in a study of human versus mouse CDR3 diversity and MHC coevolution. Details on this clone: What it recognizes is unknown.

Overall study findings and caveats: Mice had fewer CDR3 deletions and insertions than humans on average.

TCRdb keeps only in-frame clones here, not all; method: immunoSEQ multiplex PCR. The sample shows more than 60,000 clones, approximately 90% of them seen only once. Trimming at V came to 9 bases and at J to 3 bases, leaving 7 bases not matched to a gene. CDR1 SGDLS and CDR2 YYNGEE come from the germline V gene. CDR3 length: 16 amino acids. Sequencing used naive CD4+ T cells from blood. The subset was: CD45RO-negative CD62L-positive naive CD4 T cells. This sequence originates from a person between 30 and 69 years old in good health. The genes are TRBV9 and TRBJ2-3; TRBD2 aligns across 16 bases. The CDR3 coding sequence is TGTGCCACCCCCGGGACTAGCGGGAGGGAAACAGATACGCAGTATTTT. It translates to CATPGTSGRETDTQYF.